These T cell receptor beta chains were read from a single sample in a study of blood T cell repertoires in COVID-19. Produced via immunoSEQ multiplex PCR; TCRdb's table is partial and in-frame only. The data hold about 220,000 clones, with around 90% observed a single time. The sequenced sample consisted of PBMCs or T cells enriched from blood (not recorded which). Receptors were obtained from a woman in her forties or fifties with acute COVID-19. The CDR3 runs from the conserved cysteine through the conserved F or W. The D gene is left open where the match is weak. The size field is filled for only some rows; it gives once, few, many or a size class.

d_call	v_call	clone_size	j_call	cdr3_aa
TRBD2	TRBV5-1	once	TRBJ2-3	CASANTRGGDTQYF
TRBD2	TRBV9	-	TRBJ2-3	CASSALIGRGGDTQYF
-	TRBV7-2	-	TRBJ2-4	CASSKEGTVRTKNIQYF
-	TRBV6-5	-	TRBJ2-7	CASSYSWPSSYEQYF
-	TRBV19	-	TRBJ1-3	CASSVGGQVGNTIYF
TRBD2	TRBV4-3	-	TRBJ2-1	CASSQDLAGDREQFF
TRBD1	TRBV9	-	TRBJ2-6	CASSEHRGPLSGANVLTF
TRBD1	TRBV29-1	-	TRBJ2-1	CSVTGQGWNEQFF
-	TRBV6-5	-	TRBJ2-1	CASSYSTQLHNEQFF
TRBD1	TRBV27	-	TRBJ1-4	CASSFGTGYWPNEKLFF
-	TRBV7-9	-	TRBJ1-1	CASSFSVTEAFF
TRBD2	TRBV27	-	TRBJ2-3	CASTRGSGSSDTQYF
-	TRBV24-1	-	TRBJ2-2	CATSDSTGTRSSTGELFF
TRBD2	TRBV4-1	-	TRBJ2-7	CASSQGSGSQYEQYF
TRBD2	TRBV25-1	-	TRBJ2-2	CASRGTSGRRDTGELFF
-	TRBV7-3	-	TRBJ2-7	CASSLTREGAYEQYF
-	TRBV12-3/TRBV12-4	-	TRBJ1-2	CASSLDSDYGYTF
-	TRBV27	-	TRBJ2-7	CASSAGQTLYEQYF
-	TRBV28	-	TRBJ1-3	CASSLFTPSGNTIYF
TRBD2	TRBV11-3	-	TRBJ2-1	CASPPVTSARSSYNEQFF
TRBD1	TRBV28	-	TRBJ1-5	CASSGGGEGIQPQHF
TRBD2	TRBV7-2	-	TRBJ2-5	CASSFLAVKETQYF
-	TRBV28	-	TRBJ2-7	CASSLRGYPYEQYF
-	TRBV2	-	TRBJ1-2	CAIIKGGLSGYTF
TRBD1	TRBV12-3/TRBV12-4	-	TRBJ1-2	CASRAGGPYGYTF
TRBD1	TRBV10-3	-	TRBJ2-3	CAISGTAVSTDTQYF
TRBD2	TRBV2	-	TRBJ2-5	CASSFSTSDQETQYF
-	TRBV3-1/TRBV3-2	-	TRBJ1-1	CASSLSGVDEAFF
-	TRBV29-1	-	TRBJ1-3	CSVTGFGNTIYF
TRBD1	TRBV19	once	TRBJ1-2	CASSDRARGYGYTF
TRBD1	TRBV27	-	TRBJ2-7	CATRGQGAYEQYF
-	TRBV7-3	-	TRBJ2-4	CASSLTGAKNIQYF
TRBD2	TRBV19	-	TRBJ2-1	CASRHTTSGRGNEQFF
-	TRBV21-1	-	TRBJ2-7	CASSKALSKREMYEQYF
TRBD1	TRBV11-2	-	TRBJ2-7	CASSLVRQGSYEQYF
TRBD1	TRBV4-1	-	TRBJ2-1	CASRGQGSYNEQFF
TRBD2	TRBV6-1	-	TRBJ2-7	CASSEGTSGSYEQYF
-	TRBV20-1	-	TRBJ1-3	CSASPGQSGNTIYF
TRBD1	TRBV28	-	TRBJ2-7	CASRIPGQGESYEQYF
-	TRBV29-1	-	TRBJ2-1	CSAGGLAQGEQFF
TRBD2	TRBV7-8	-	TRBJ2-7	CASTRGGTYPEQYF